This is a list of T cell receptor beta chains from one sample in a study of response to subunit inactivated influenza vaccine. From the RT-PCR reads, TCRdb called clonotypes with MiXCR, one entry per CDR3 protein. The sample includes approximately 530,000 distinct CDR3 sequences, approximately 7.2% of them seen just once. The sequencing used PBMCs from blood, collected less than 25 months after vaccination. The receptors derive from a man aged 50 to 69 who received an inactivated influenza vaccine. The CDR3 runs from the conserved cysteine through the conserved F or W. D genes are given only for firm matches. Clone size, where shown, is once, few, many, or a class for clones that have expanded.

d_gene: TRBD2; abundance: many; v_gene: TRBV4-1; j_gene: TRBJ2-1; CDR3nt: TGCGCCAGCAGCCAAGATCGGTATCTGGGCGGGGGGTCGAAACCCTCCTACAATGAGCAGTTCTTC; CDR3aa: CASSQDRYLGGGSKPSYNEQFF
d_gene: NA; abundance: few; v_gene: TRBV28; j_gene: TRBJ2-3; CDR3nt: TGTGCCACCTGGGACCGGGGCACAGATACGCAGTATTTT; CDR3aa: CATWDRGTDTQYF
d_gene: TRBD1; abundance: many; v_gene: TRBV6-5; j_gene: TRBJ2-2; CDR3nt: TGTGCCAGCAGTTACCCCAAGACAGGGTTAACCGGGGAGCTGTTTTTT; CDR3aa: CASSYPKTGLTGELFF
d_gene: TRBD1; abundance: many; v_gene: TRBV20-1; j_gene: TRBJ1-2; CDR3nt: TGCAGTGCTAGACGTTTGACAGGGAGGGACTATGGCTACACCTTC; CDR3aa: CSARRLTGRDYGYTF
d_gene: NA; abundance: NA; v_gene: TRBV4-3; j_gene: TRBJ2-1; CDR3nt: TGCGCCAGCAGCCAGGGACATACCTACAATGAGCAGTTCTTC; CDR3aa: CASSQGHTYNEQFF
d_gene: NA; abundance: many; v_gene: TRBV20-1; j_gene: TRBJ2-7; CDR3nt: TGCAGTGCCTTCGGGAGTCCCTACGAGCAGTACTTC; CDR3aa: CSAFGSPYEQYF
d_gene: NA; abundance: few; v_gene: TRBV21-1; j_gene: TRBJ1-6; CDR3nt: TGTGCCAGCAGTAATGAACCGGGACTTCATAATTCACCCCTCCACTTT; CDR3aa: CASSNEPGLHNSPLHF
d_gene: NA; abundance: many; v_gene: TRBV5-1; j_gene: TRBJ1-1; CDR3nt: TGCGCCAGCAGCTTGGTTTTGGCTGGTAATGAAGCTTTCTTT; CDR3aa: CASSLVLAGNEAFF
d_gene: TRBD1; abundance: few; v_gene: TRBV4-3; j_gene: TRBJ2-5; CDR3nt: TGCGCCAGCAGCCCAACCACAGGGGTCCCGGAGACCCAGTACTTC; CDR3aa: CASSPTTGVPETQYF
d_gene: NA; abundance: few; v_gene: TRBV20-1; j_gene: TRBJ1-3; CDR3nt: TGCAGTGCTAGAGTGACTTACTCTGGAAACACCATATATTTT; CDR3aa: CSARVTYSGNTIYF
d_gene: NA; abundance: few; v_gene: TRBV21-1; j_gene: TRBJ1-1; CDR3nt: TGTGCCAGCAGCAGCTACGACGGCACAGGGGAGTTATATCGAGCTTTCTTT; CDR3aa: CASSSYDGTGELYRAFF
d_gene: NA; abundance: few; v_gene: TRBV5-1; j_gene: TRBJ2-1; CDR3nt: TGCGCCACCAGCCCACGGGACACCAACAATGAGCAGTTCTTC; CDR3aa: CATSPRDTNNEQFF
d_gene: TRBD1; abundance: NA; v_gene: TRBV9; j_gene: TRBJ2-7; CDR3nt: TGTGCCAGCAGTCTCCACGGGACAGCCTCCTACGAGCAGTACTTC; CDR3aa: CASSLHGTASYEQYF
d_gene: NA; abundance: NA; v_gene: TRBV4-2; j_gene: TRBJ1-2; CDR3nt: TGTGCCAGCAGCCAAGACCGGATCCAAGGGGGTTACACCTTC; CDR3aa: CASSQDRIQGGYTF
d_gene: TRBD1; abundance: few; v_gene: TRBV20-1; j_gene: TRBJ2-5; CDR3nt: TGCAGTGCTAGGGACAGGGGATGGTCGGAGACCCAGTACTTC; CDR3aa: CSARDRGWSETQYF
d_gene: TRBD2; abundance: NA; v_gene: TRBV7-6; j_gene: TRBJ2-1; CDR3nt: TGTGCCAGCAGCTTAGGTTCAGCGGGAGGGCCAGGATATGAGCAGTTCTTC; CDR3aa: CASSLGSAGGPGYEQFF
d_gene: NA; abundance: few; v_gene: TRBV15; j_gene: TRBJ1-6; CDR3nt: TGTGCCACCAGCGCATCTTCCGATTCACCCCTCCACTTT; CDR3aa: CATSASSDSPLHF
d_gene: TRBD1; abundance: few; v_gene: TRBV3-1; j_gene: TRBJ2-2; CDR3nt: TGTGCCAGCAGCCGAATTTGGACAGGGGGCCTTAACACCGGGGAGCTGTTTTTT; CDR3aa: CASSRIWTGGLNTGELFF
d_gene: NA; abundance: NA; v_gene: TRBV5-1; j_gene: TRBJ1-2; CDR3nt: TGCGCCAGCAGCTTGGAATATTCGTCACTGGGGCCTGGGGGTGGCTACACCTTC; CDR3aa: CASSLEYSSLGPGGGYTF
d_gene: NA; abundance: NA; v_gene: TRBV7-6; j_gene: TRBJ2-5; CDR3nt: TGTGCCAGCAGCTTAGCGGCAGGGGGCCTAGCGGCCACGGAGACCCAGTACTTC; CDR3aa: CASSLAAGGLAATETQYF
d_gene: NA; abundance: few; v_gene: TRBV2; j_gene: TRBJ2-1; CDR3nt: TGTGCCAGCAGTGAAGCGACTAGCTACAATGAGCAGTTCTTC; CDR3aa: CASSEATSYNEQFF
d_gene: NA; abundance: few; v_gene: TRBV12-3/TRBV12-4; j_gene: TRBJ2-7; CDR3nt: TGTGCCAGCAGCCCCGTGTTTGCGGGGTCGGAGCAGTACTTC; CDR3aa: CASSPVFAGSEQYF
d_gene: NA; abundance: few; v_gene: TRBV27; j_gene: TRBJ1-4; CDR3nt: TGTGCCAGCAGCGGACGGGCGGTGACTAATGAAAAACTGTTTTTT; CDR3aa: CASSGRAVTNEKLFF
d_gene: NA; abundance: many; v_gene: TRBV29-1; j_gene: TRBJ2-3; CDR3nt: TGCAGCGTTAGGGGGGCTGGGGGAGATACGCAGTATTTT; CDR3aa: CSVRGAGGDTQYF
d_gene: TRBD2; abundance: many; v_gene: TRBV14; j_gene: TRBJ2-7; CDR3nt: TGTGCCAGCAGCCAAGATTTGACTCTAGCGGTCTACGAGCAGTACTTC; CDR3aa: CASSQDLTLAVYEQYF
d_gene: NA; abundance: few; v_gene: TRBV27; j_gene: TRBJ2-5; CDR3nt: TGTGCCAGCAGAGGGTTTGTCTTTGAGACCCAGTACTTC; CDR3aa: CASRGFVFETQYF
d_gene: TRBD1; abundance: NA; v_gene: TRBV20-1; j_gene: TRBJ1-6; CDR3nt: TGCAGTGCTAGAGTCCCGGGACAGGGACGCTCACCCCTCCACTTT; CDR3aa: CSARVPGQGRSPLHF
d_gene: NA; abundance: many; v_gene: TRBV5-1; j_gene: TRBJ2-4; CDR3nt: TGCGCCAGCAGCTTGGGATCCCCGGAAAACATTCAGTACTTC; CDR3aa: CASSLGSPENIQYF
d_gene: NA; abundance: many; v_gene: TRBV24-1; j_gene: TRBJ2-3; CDR3nt: TGTGCCACCAGTGATTTGCAAGCCGCGGGGACGCAGTATTTT; CDR3aa: CATSDLQAAGTQYF
d_gene: NA; abundance: NA; v_gene: TRBV4-1; j_gene: TRBJ1-1; CDR3nt: TGCGCCAGCAGCCAAGATCTTGGCGGGACATTGAACACTGAAGCTTTCTTT; CDR3aa: CASSQDLGGTLNTEAFF
d_gene: TRBD1; abundance: NA; v_gene: TRBV9; j_gene: TRBJ2-5; CDR3nt: TGTGCCAGCAGCGTGACCGCAGGGGGCTGGGAGACCCAGTACTTC; CDR3aa: CASSVTAGGWETQYF
d_gene: TRBD1; abundance: NA; v_gene: TRBV7-6; j_gene: TRBJ2-7; CDR3nt: TGTGCCAGCAGCCAAGGGACAGGATCCAACGAGCAGTACTTC; CDR3aa: CASSQGTGSNEQYF
d_gene: NA; abundance: NA; v_gene: TRBV3-1; j_gene: TRBJ2-7; CDR3nt: TGTGCCAGCAGCCAAGATCAGGGGCCCACCTACGAGCAGTACTTC; CDR3aa: CASSQDQGPTYEQYF
d_gene: NA; abundance: NA; v_gene: TRBV20-1; j_gene: TRBJ1-2; CDR3nt: TGCAGTGCTAGAGATGGGCAGGGAGCCTATGGCTACACCTTC; CDR3aa: CSARDGQGAYGYTF
d_gene: TRBD1; abundance: few; v_gene: TRBV7-2; j_gene: TRBJ2-7; CDR3nt: TGTGCCAGCGGAGAGGACAGGACGGGCGAGCAGTACTTC; CDR3aa: CASGEDRTGEQYF
d_gene: NA; abundance: NA; v_gene: TRBV5-1; j_gene: TRBJ2-7; CDR3nt: TGCGCCAGCAGCTTGGCACCGCGGGCCTACGAGCAGTACTTC; CDR3aa: CASSLAPRAYEQYF
d_gene: TRBD1; abundance: few; v_gene: TRBV29-1; j_gene: TRBJ2-7; CDR3nt: TGCAGCGTTCCCGGGACAGGGAAGCGCTATAACGAGCAGTACTTC; CDR3aa: CSVPGTGKRYNEQYF
d_gene: NA; abundance: few; v_gene: TRBV3-1; j_gene: TRBJ1-3; CDR3nt: TGTGCCAGCAGCCAAGTCCTAAGATCTTACTCTGGAAACACCATATATTTT; CDR3aa: CASSQVLRSYSGNTIYF
d_gene: TRBD2; abundance: many; v_gene: TRBV14; j_gene: TRBJ2-7; CDR3nt: TGTGCCAGCAGCCAAGACCCCTCTAGCGGGAGGACGTACGAGCAGTACTTC; CDR3aa: CASSQDPSSGRTYEQYF
d_gene: NA; abundance: few; v_gene: TRBV5-5; j_gene: TRBJ1-4; CDR3nt: TGTGCCAGCAGCAAGACGGCCGGGAGGGAAAAACTGTTTTTT; CDR3aa: CASSKTAGREKLFF
d_gene: NA; abundance: many; v_gene: TRBV6-2/TRBV6-3; j_gene: TRBJ2-7; CDR3nt: TGTGCCAGCAACCGGGGAGGCGCGGCCTACGAGCAGTACTTC; CDR3aa: CASNRGGAAYEQYF
d_gene: TRBD1; abundance: many; v_gene: TRBV4-3; j_gene: TRBJ1-5; CDR3nt: TGCGCCAGCAGCCTTTTCCGGGACAGAAATCAGCCCCAGCATTTT; CDR3aa: CASSLFRDRNQPQHF
d_gene: TRBD1; abundance: few; v_gene: TRBV4-2; j_gene: TRBJ2-7; CDR3nt: TGTGCCAGCAGCCTCGGACAGGGAATTACGAAGCAGTACTTC; CDR3aa: CASSLGQGITKQYF
d_gene: NA; abundance: NA; v_gene: TRBV9; j_gene: TRBJ2-1; CDR3nt: TGTGCCAGCAGTCCCAGAAACTACAATGAGCAGTTCTTC; CDR3aa: CASSPRNYNEQFF
d_gene: NA; abundance: NA; v_gene: TRBV7-2; j_gene: TRBJ2-7; CDR3nt: TGTGCCAGCAGCCCCTTCGGGGGAACATACGAGCAGTACTTC; CDR3aa: CASSPFGGTYEQYF
d_gene: NA; abundance: NA; v_gene: TRBV20-1; j_gene: TRBJ1-5; CDR3nt: TGCAGTGCTAGAAGGGGTAGGGAGCCCCAGCATTTT; CDR3aa: CSARRGREPQHF
d_gene: TRBD2; abundance: few; v_gene: TRBV18; j_gene: TRBJ2-5; CDR3nt: TGTGCCAGCTCACCGATTCTAGCGGAACAAGAGACCCAGTACTTC; CDR3aa: CASSPILAEQETQYF
d_gene: NA; abundance: few; v_gene: TRBV5-4; j_gene: TRBJ2-2; CDR3nt: TGTGCCAGCAGCTTGGCGATCGGGACCGGGGAGCTGTTTTTT; CDR3aa: CASSLAIGTGELFF
d_gene: NA; abundance: NA; v_gene: TRBV18; j_gene: TRBJ1-1; CDR3nt: TGTGCCAGCTCACCACAGGGGCTGCTGAACACTGAAGCTTTCTTT; CDR3aa: CASSPQGLLNTEAFF